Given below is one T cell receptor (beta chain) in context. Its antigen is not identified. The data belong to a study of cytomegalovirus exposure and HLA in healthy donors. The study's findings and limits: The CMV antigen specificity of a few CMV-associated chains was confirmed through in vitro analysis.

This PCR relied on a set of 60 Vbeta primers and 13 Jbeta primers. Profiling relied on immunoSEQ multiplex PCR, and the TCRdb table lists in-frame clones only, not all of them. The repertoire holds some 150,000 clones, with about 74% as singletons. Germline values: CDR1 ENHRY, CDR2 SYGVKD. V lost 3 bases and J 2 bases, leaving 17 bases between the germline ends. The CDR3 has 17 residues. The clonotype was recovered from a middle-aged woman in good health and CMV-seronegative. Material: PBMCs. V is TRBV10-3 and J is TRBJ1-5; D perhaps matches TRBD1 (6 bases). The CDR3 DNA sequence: TGTGCCATCAGTGAAGGGGGGGGGCCTCAGGGCAATCAGCCCCAGCATTTT. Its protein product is CAISEGGGPQGNQPQHF.